Following are 26 T cell receptor beta chains from one sample sequenced in a study of blood T cell repertoires in COVID-19 (dated by TCRdb to 2018 to 2021). Libraries were built with the immunoSEQ multiplex PCR assay. TCRdb limited this immuneACCESS table to in-frame rearrangements with V and J called. A share of clones is missing; checked studies link under half to unresolved V genes, and the rest is unexplained. A total of over 350,000 clones appear in this sample, approximately 91% of them only once. The leading ten clones occupy about 0.86% of the sample. The sequenced sample consisted of PBMCs or T cells enriched from blood (not recorded which). The receptors derive from a middle-aged woman who had been exposed to COVID-19.

The V and J genes are TRBV6-5 and TRBJ1-2; 8 bases are shared with TRBD1. CDR1 is MNHEY, CDR2 SVGAGI, per germline. The CDR3 is 13 residues long. The trim removed 5 bases at V and 6 bases at J, leaving 5 bases unmatched. Written as DNA, the CDR3 is TGTGCCAGCAGTCCGATGACAGGGGATGGCTACACCTTC. Translated: CASSPMTGDGYTF.

The chain is built from TRBV7-3 and TRBJ2-2; 12 bases align to TRBD2. The length of the CDR3 is 17 residues. The V and J ends lost 5 bases and 7 bases, in that order; junction bases with no gene match: 11. The germline V gene encodes CDR1 SGHTA and CDR2 FQGTGA. The CDR3 loop reads CASSPRLAGEIGGELFF. The CDR3 bases are TGTGCCAGCAGCCCGCGACTAGCGGGAGAAATCGGCGGGGAGCTGTTTTTT.

This chain joins TRBV19 and TRBJ1-2; TRBD1 aligns across 11 bases. Germline V gene data show CDR1 as LNHDA and CDR2 as SQIVND (reference sequence). The CDR3 loop spans 15 amino acids. With 5 bases clipped from V and 4 bases from J, the junction kept 6 bases outside the gene matches. The CDR3 here is CASSLGQGAFYGYTF. CDR3 in DNA: TGTGCCAGTAGTCTTGGACAGGGGGCCTTCTATGGCTACACCTTC.

This clone was counted once. The chain combines TRBV7-2 with TRBJ2-1, with 8 bases lining up with TRBD2. The V gene's germline CDR1 is SGHTA and CDR2 FQGNSA. The CDR3 runs 16 residues. V dropped 4 bases and J dropped 4; count of bases not matched to a gene: 9. The DNA for the CDR3 is TGTGCCAGCAGCTCCATGGCGGGGGGTCTGTACAATGAGCAGTTCTTC. Protein product: CASSSMAGGLYNEQFF.

The rearrangement joins TRBV6-2 or TRBV6-3 to TRBJ2-3, with TRBD1 matching 11 bases. CDR3 length: 16 residues. Germline V lookup: CDR1 MNHEY, CDR2 SVGEGT. V was clipped by 6 bases and J by 3 bases; unmatched bases: 8. The CDR3 protein is CASSTLDRGRTDTQYF. Here the CDR3 DNA reads TGTGCCAGCAGCACCCTGGACAGGGGGCGAACAGATACGCAGTATTTT.

CDR3 DNA sequence: TGTGCCAGCAGTGACAGGGGTTGGAATTCACCCCTCCACTTT. Amino acids: CASSDRGWNSPLHF. This chain connects TRBV9 to TRBJ1-6; TRBD1 agrees at 8 bases. The CDR3 is 14 amino acids. Germline CDR1 is SGDLS and CDR2 is YYNGEE. V was clipped by 5 bases and J by 7 bases; unmatched bases: 5.

The V and J genes are TRBV2 and TRBJ2-4, with 7 bases matching TRBD1. CDR1 and CDR2 from the germline V gene are SNHLY and FYNNEI. CDR3 length equals 13 residues. Losses at the gene ends were 7 bases for V and 9 bases for J; bases not matched to a gene: 9. CDR3 sequence reads: CASTEQGQGIQYF. CDR3 DNA sequence: TGTGCCAGCACCGAACAGGGGCAAGGCATTCAGTACTTC.

The rearrangement uses TRBV29-1 and TRBJ1-5, with 7 positions matching TRBD1. The germline V gene encodes CDR1 SQVTM and CDR2 ANQGSEA. With 4 bases clipped from V and 5 bases from J, the junction kept 2 bases outside the gene matches. The CDR3 is 12 residues long. Written as DNA, the CDR3 is TGCAGCGTTGGGACAGGCGATCAGCCCCAGCATTTT. Translating it yields CSVGTGDQPQHF. The variable domain in full, completed from reference TRBV29-1 and TRBJ1-5, reads SAVISQKPSRDICQRGTSLTIQCQVDSQVTMMFWYRQQPGQSLTLIATANQGSEATYESGFVIDKFPISRPNLTFSTLTVSNMSPEDSSIYLCSVGTGDQPQHFGDGTRLSIL.

V gene TRBV3-1 (or the pseudogene TRBV3-2) combines with J gene TRBJ1-1, with 8 bases aligning to TRBD1. The CDR3 length is 14 residues. CDR1 is LGHDT, CDR2 YNNKEL, per germline (reference sequence). After removal of 1 base from V and 7 bases from J, the junction contained 5 bases not matched to a gene. In DNA form, the CDR3 reads TGTGCCAGCAGCCAAGTACAAGGGACAGGTGAAGCTTTCTTT. Encoded protein: CASSQVQGTGEAFF.

The rearrangement links TRBV5-1 to TRBJ2-6; TRBD1 is a possible D gene (5 bases). CDR1 and CDR2 from the germline V gene are SGHRS and YFSETQ. V lost 5 bases and J 0 bases, leaving 18 bases between the germline ends. This CDR3 contains 18 residues. CDR3 region: CASRNKAGWDSGANVLTF. In nucleotides, the CDR3 is TGCGCCAGCAGAAACAAAGCAGGGTGGGACTCTGGGGCCAACGTCCTGACTTTC.

The sample holds one count of this clone. This chain joins TRBV15 and TRBJ1-2; D not resolved. V was clipped by 0 bases and J by 5 bases, with 13 bases between them. CDR1 LNHNV and CDR2 YYDKDF come from the germline V gene (reference sequence). CDR3 size: 15 residues. CDR3 coding DNA: TGTGCCACCAGCAGAGATCGGGCCACGGGGTATGGCTACACCTTC. Its protein is CATSRDRATGYGYTF.

The genes are TRBV5-4 and TRBJ2-1; TRBD2 matches 14 bases. This CDR3 has 17 amino acids. The V gene's germline CDR1 is SGHNT and CDR2 YYREEE (reference sequence). V trimming: 3 bases; J trimming: 5 bases; junction bases outside the gene matches: 7. CDR3 loop: CASSSEGLAGDHNEQFF. For the CDR3, the DNA is TGTGCCAGCAGCTCGGAGGGACTAGCGGGAGATCACAATGAGCAGTTCTTC.

The chain recombines TRBV19 with TRBJ1-5, with 7 bases that match TRBD1. The germline V gene encodes CDR1 LNHDA and CDR2 SQIVND (reference sequence). The CDR3 spans 13 residues. V trimming: 8 bases; J trimming: 3 bases; junction bases outside the gene matches: 4. As DNA, the CDR3 is TGTGCCAGTCATACAGGGGACAATCAGCCCCAGCATTTT. Residues: CASHTGDNQPQHF. Based on the CDR3 plus reference TRBV19 and TRBJ1-5, the full variable domain is DGGITQSPKYLFRKEGQNVTLSCEQNLNHDAMYWYRQDPGQGLRLIYYSQIVNDFQKGDIAEGYSVSREKKESFPLTVTSAQKNPTAFYLCASHTGDNQPQHFGDGTRLSIL.

V is TRBV11-1 and J is TRBJ2-7; a possible D gene is TRBD2 (5 bases). Germline-derived CDR1 and CDR2 are SGHAT and FQDESV (reference sequence). The CDR3 runs 13 residues. V was clipped by 8 bases and J by 2 bases, with 13 bases between them. CDR3 residues: CASAPLRAYEQYF. CDR3 bases: TGTGCCAGCGCCCCTCTGAGGGCCTACGAGCAGTACTTC. Complete variable domain (other parts from reference TRBV11-1 and TRBJ2-7): EAEVAQSPRYKITEKSQAVAFWCDPISGHATLYWYRQILGQGPELLVQFQDESVVDDSQLPKDRFSAERLKGVDSTLKIQPAELGDSAMYLCASAPLRAYEQYFGPGTRLTVT.

This clone has just one count. The chain couples TRBV30 to TRBJ1-6; D is possibly TRBD1 (6 bases). Looked up from germline, CDR1 is GTSNPN and CDR2 is SVGIG (reference sequence). V was cut by 5 bases and J by 9 bases, with 8 bases left in between. The CDR3 sequence is 11 residues long. CDR3 sequence: CAWGGGSPLHF. The CDR3 DNA is TGTGCCTGGGGGGGCGGTTCACCCCTCCACTTT.

V is TRBV29-1 and J is TRBJ1-2, with a weak D call TRBD1 (6 bases). The germline V and J ends were trimmed by 0 bases and 6 bases, with 17 bases remaining between them. This CDR3 has 15 residues. The V gene's germline CDR1 is SQVTM and CDR2 ANQGSEA. Written as DNA, the CDR3 is TGCAGCGTTGAAGATCGCCGGGGGGCGCTGAATGGCTACACCTTC. This translates into CSVEDRRGALNGYTF.

The V gene is TRBV7-9, the J gene TRBJ2-7, with D maybe TRBD1 (5 bases). The germline gives CDR1 SEHNR, CDR2 FQNEAQ (reference sequence). The CDR3 loop spans 14 amino acids. Trimming removed 4 bases at V and 2 bases at J, with 12 bases between. The CDR3 is CASSSPRDPYEQYF. The CDR3 nucleotides read TGTGCCAGCAGCTCCCCCAGGGATCCCTACGAGCAGTACTTC.

V gene TRBV2 combines with J gene TRBJ2-3; TRBD1 might be the D (5 bases). V lost 2 bases and J lost 4, with 10 bases in between. The germline V gene has CDR1 SNHLY and CDR2 FYNNEI. This CDR3 region has 14 residues. The CDR3 DNA follows: TGTGCCAGCAGTGAACCGTGGGGCGCAGATACGCAGTATTTT. Amino acid sequence: CASSEPWGADTQYF.

This chain links TRBV5-4 with TRBJ2-5, with D maybe TRBD2 (5 bases). Between the trimmed V and J ends, which lost 4 bases and 14 bases, there was a span of 21 bases. Germline V gives CDR1 SGHNT, CDR2 YYREEE (reference sequence). The CDR3 runs 13 residues. The CDR3 reads CASSPAGLGRAYF. The CDR3 bases are TGTGCCAGCAGCCCCGCCGGGCTAGGGAGAGCTTACTTC.

This clone appeared a few times. The chain links TRBV27 to TRBJ2-7; 12 positions agree with TRBD2. This CDR3 region has 15 residues. Losses at the gene ends were 5 bases for V and 2 bases for J; bases not matched to a gene: 4. Germline V lookup: CDR1 MNHEY, CDR2 SMNVEV (reference sequence). For the CDR3, the DNA is TGTGCCAGCAGTAAGCTAGCGGGAGGGCCCTACGAGCAGTACTTC. It specifies CASSKLAGGPYEQYF.

This clone was detected once. The rearrangement links TRBV7-2 to TRBJ1-6; 9 bases line up with TRBD1. From germline, CDR1 is SGHTA and CDR2 FQGNSA. There are 14 residues in the CDR3. After removal of 4 bases from V and 10 bases from J, the junction contained 5 bases not matched to a gene. Written as DNA, the CDR3 is TGTGCCAGCAGCTCGGACAGGGGTGGCTCACCCCTCCACTTT. Translating gives CASSSDRGGSPLHF.

J is TRBJ1-4 and V is TRBV6-6; D call uncertain. V shed 5 bases and J shed 7 bases, with 14 bases lying between them. The CDR3 totals 14 residues. Germline V gene sequence: CDR1 MNHNY, CDR2 SVGAGI (reference sequence). CDR3 bases: TGTGCCAGCAGTCCACACCTCGAGGGTGAAAAACTGTTTTTT. Residues: CASSPHLEGEKLFF.

This rearrangement joins TRBV7-8 to TRBJ2-7; 14 positions agree with TRBD2. The CDR3 contains 16 residues. The V and J ends lost 4 bases and 7 bases, in that order; junction bases with no gene match: 9. Germline CDR1 reads SGHVS; CDR2 reads FQNEAQ. The CDR3 region has the DNA TGTGCCAGCAGCTCCGGACTAGCGGGGGGCCAGGGGGAGCAGTACTTC. Translation: CASSSGLAGGQGEQYF.

CDR3 protein: CASSLSDPGKDTQYF. The CDR3 DNA reads TGTGCCAGCAGTTTATCCGACCCGGGAAAGGATACGCAGTATTTT. V and J are TRBV28 and TRBJ2-3, with a tentative D call TRBD2 (5 bases). The CDR3 has 15 residues. The ends were cut back, 1 base at V and 6 bases at J, with 14 bases in the middle. Germline values: CDR1 MDHEN, CDR2 SYDVKM.

This chain connects TRBV4-3 to TRBJ1-2; D ambiguous. V was cut by 1 base and J by 8 bases, with 11 bases left in between. The CDR3 has 13 amino acids. Per germline, CDR1 LGHNA and CDR2 YSLEER. In DNA form, the CDR3 reads TGCGCCAGCAGCCAAGCCCCCGCCGGGGGCTACACCTTC. Amino acids: CASSQAPAGGYTF.

The rearrangement uses TRBV5-1 and TRBJ1-4; D may be TRBD1 (5 bases). Germline values: CDR1 SGHRS, CDR2 YFSETQ. The length of the CDR3 is 15 residues. Deletions cut 0 bases from V and 4 bases from J, with 10 bases between. CDR3 bases: TGCGCCAGCAGCTTGGAGGGGAACTTTAATGAAAAACTGTTTTTT. Residues: CASSLEGNFNEKLFF.